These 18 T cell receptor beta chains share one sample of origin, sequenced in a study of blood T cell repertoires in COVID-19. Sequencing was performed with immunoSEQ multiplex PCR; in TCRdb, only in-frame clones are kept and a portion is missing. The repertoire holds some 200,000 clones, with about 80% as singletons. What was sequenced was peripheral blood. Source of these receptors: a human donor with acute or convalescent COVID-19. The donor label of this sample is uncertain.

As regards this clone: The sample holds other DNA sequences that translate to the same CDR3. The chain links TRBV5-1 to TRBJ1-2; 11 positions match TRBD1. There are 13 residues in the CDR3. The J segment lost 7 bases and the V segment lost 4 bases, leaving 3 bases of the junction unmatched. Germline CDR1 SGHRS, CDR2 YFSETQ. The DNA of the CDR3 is TGCGCCAGCAGCCTGGGACAGGGGGTTGGCTACACCTTC. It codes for CASSLGQGVGYTF.

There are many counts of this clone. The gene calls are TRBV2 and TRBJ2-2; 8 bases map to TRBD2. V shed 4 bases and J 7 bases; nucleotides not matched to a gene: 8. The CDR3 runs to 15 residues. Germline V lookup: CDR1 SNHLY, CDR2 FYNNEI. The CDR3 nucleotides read TGTGCCAGCAGTGGGATAGCGGGAAAAGACGGGGAGCTGTTTTTT. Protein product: CASSGIAGKDGELFF. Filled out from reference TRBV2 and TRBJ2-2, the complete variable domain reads EPEVTQTPSHQVTQMGQEVILRCVPISNHLYFYWYRQILGQKVEFLVSFYNNEISEKSEIFDDQFSVERPDGSNFTLKIRSTKLEDSAMYFCASSGIAGKDGELFFGEGSRLTVL.

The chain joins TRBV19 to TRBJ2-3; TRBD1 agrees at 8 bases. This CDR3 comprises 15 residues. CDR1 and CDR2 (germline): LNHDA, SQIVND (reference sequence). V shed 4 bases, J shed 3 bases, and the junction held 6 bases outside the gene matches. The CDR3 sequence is CASSRQGMKTDTQYF. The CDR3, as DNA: TGTGCCAGTAGTAGACAGGGGATGAAGACAGATACGCAGTATTTT.

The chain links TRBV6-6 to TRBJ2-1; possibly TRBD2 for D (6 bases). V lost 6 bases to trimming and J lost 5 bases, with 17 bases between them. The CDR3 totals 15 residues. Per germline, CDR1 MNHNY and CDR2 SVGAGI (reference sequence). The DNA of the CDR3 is TGTGCCAGCAGCCAAACCGGGACTTACAACAATGAGCAGTTCTTC. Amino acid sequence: CASSQTGTYNNEQFF.

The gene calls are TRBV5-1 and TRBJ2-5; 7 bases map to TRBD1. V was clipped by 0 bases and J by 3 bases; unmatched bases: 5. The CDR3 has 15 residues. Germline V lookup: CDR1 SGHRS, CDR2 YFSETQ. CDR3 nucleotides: TGCGCCAGCAGCTTGGCCGGGGACAGAGAAGAGACCCAGTACTTC. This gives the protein CASSLAGDREETQYF. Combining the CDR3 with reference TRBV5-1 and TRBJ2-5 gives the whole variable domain KAGVTQTPRYLIKTRGQQVTLSCSPISGHRSVSWYQQTPGQGLQFLFEYFSETQRNKGNFPGRFSGRQFSNSRSEMNVSTLELGDSALYLCASSLAGDREETQYFGPGTRLLVL.

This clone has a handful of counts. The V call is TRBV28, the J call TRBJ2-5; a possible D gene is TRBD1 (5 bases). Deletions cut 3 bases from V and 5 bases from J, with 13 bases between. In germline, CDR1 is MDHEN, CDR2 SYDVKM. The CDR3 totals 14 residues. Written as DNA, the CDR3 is TGTGCCAGCAGTTTCCAAGGTGGGGCGGAGACCCAGTACTTC. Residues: CASSFQGGAETQYF.

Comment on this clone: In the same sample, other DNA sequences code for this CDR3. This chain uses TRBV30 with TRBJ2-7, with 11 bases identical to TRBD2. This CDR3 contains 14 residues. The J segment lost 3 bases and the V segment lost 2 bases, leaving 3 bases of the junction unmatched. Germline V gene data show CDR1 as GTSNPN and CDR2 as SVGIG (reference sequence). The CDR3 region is CAWSRLAGGYEQYF. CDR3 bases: TGTGCCTGGAGTCGGCTAGCGGGGGGCTACGAGCAGTACTTC.

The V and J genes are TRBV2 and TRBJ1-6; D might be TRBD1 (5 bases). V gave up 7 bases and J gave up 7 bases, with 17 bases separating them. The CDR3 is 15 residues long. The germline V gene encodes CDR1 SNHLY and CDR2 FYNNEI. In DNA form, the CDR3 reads TGTGCCAGCAAAGGACAACCTCCCGACAATTCACCCCTCCACTTT. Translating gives CASKGQPPDNSPLHF.

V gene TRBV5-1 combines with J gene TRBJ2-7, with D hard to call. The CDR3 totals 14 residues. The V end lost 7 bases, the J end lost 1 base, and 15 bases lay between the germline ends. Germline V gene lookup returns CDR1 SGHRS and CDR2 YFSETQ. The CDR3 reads CASAPLFQSYEQYF. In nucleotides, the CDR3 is TGCGCCAGCGCCCCCCTTTTTCAGTCCTACGAGCAGTACTTC.

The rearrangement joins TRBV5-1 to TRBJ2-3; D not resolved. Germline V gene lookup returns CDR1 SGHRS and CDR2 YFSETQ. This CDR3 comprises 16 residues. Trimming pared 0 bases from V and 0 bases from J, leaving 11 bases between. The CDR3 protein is CASSLDPITSTDTQYF. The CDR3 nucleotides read TGCGCCAGCAGCTTGGACCCGATTACTAGCACAGATACGCAGTATTTT.

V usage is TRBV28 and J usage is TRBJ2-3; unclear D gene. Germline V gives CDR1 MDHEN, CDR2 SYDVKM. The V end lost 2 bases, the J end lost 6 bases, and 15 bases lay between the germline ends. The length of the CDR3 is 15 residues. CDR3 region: CASSLMSPARDTQYF. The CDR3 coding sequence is TGTGCCAGCAGTTTAATGTCCCCAGCGAGGGATACGCAGTATTTT.

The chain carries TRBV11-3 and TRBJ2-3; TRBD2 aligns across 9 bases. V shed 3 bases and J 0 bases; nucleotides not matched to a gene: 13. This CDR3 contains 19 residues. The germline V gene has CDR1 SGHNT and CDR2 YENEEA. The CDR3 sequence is CASSFGLARESDSTDTQYF. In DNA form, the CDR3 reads TGTGCCAGCAGCTTTGGACTAGCGCGAGAGTCCGATAGCACAGATACGCAGTATTTT.

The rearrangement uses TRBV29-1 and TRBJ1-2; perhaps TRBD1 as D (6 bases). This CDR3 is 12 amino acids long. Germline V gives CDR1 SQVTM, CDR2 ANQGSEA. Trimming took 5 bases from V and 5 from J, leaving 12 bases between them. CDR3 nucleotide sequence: TGCAGCGTTACATCACAGGGTTATGGCTACACCTTC. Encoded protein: CSVTSQGYGYTF.

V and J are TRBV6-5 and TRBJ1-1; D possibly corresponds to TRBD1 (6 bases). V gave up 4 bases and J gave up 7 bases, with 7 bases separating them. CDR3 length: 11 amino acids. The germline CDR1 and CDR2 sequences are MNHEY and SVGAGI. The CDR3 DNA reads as TGTGCCAGCAGTTCGGACAGTGAAGCTTTCTTT. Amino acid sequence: CASSSDSEAFF.

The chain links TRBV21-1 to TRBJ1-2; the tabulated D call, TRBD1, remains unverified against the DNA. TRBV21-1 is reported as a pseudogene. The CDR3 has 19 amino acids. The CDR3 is CASPARCRGQAWDNYGYTF. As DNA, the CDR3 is TGTGCCAGCCCAGCCCGCTGCAGGGGGCAGGCGTGGGATAACTATGGCTACACCTTC.

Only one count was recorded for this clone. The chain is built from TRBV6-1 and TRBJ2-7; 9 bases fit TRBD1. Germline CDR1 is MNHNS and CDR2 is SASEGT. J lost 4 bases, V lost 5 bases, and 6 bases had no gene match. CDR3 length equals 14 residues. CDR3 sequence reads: CASSRTGDSYEQYF. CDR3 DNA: TGTGCCAGCAGTCGGACAGGGGATTCGTACGAGCAGTACTTC.

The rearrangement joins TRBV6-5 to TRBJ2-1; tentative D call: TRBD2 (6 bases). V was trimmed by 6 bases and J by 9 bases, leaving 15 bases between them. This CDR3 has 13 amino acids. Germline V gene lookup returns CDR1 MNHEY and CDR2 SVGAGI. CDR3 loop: CASRGAGQGEQFF. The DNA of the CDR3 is TGTGCCAGCAGGGGAGCGGGTCAGGGTGAGCAGTTCTTC.

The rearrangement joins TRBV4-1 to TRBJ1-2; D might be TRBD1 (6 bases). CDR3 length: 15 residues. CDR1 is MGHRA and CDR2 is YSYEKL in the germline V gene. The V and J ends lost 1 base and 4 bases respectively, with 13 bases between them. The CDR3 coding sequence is TGCGCCAGCAGCCAAGTAGTGGGGGCTCCCTATGGCTACACCTTC. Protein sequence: CASSQVVGAPYGYTF.